Below, 15 T cell receptor beta chains from the same sample are listed, as sequenced in a study of T cell responses to AZD1222 COVID-19 vaccine. Here immunoSEQ multiplex PCR was the method, and the copy in TCRdb shows in-frame clones only, minus some. The sample carries about 110,000 clones, around 91% recorded once. The sample here was peripheral blood, taken 28 days after the second AZD1222 dose. These receptor sequences come from an adult who received the AZD1222 COVID-19 vaccine.

There are a few counts of this clone. The CDR3 sequence is CASSDFYGYTF. The DNA for the CDR3 is TGTGCCAGCAGTGACTTCTATGGCTACACCTTC. V is TRBV3-1 (or the pseudogene TRBV3-2) and J is TRBJ1-2; D unclear. The germline V gene encodes CDR1 LGHDT and CDR2 YNNKEL (reference sequence). V lost 6 bases to trimming and J lost 4 bases, with 6 bases between them. This CDR3 spans 11 amino acids.

Only one count was recorded for this clone. The chain joins TRBV13 to TRBJ2-7, with D perhaps TRBD2 (7 bases). Trimming took off 5 bases at V and 4 bases at J, with 21 bases between the two ends. CDR1 PRHDT and CDR2 FYEKMQ come from the germline V gene (reference sequence). The CDR3 sequence is 16 residues long. CDR3 DNA: TGTGCCAGCAGCGCAACCCACTTAGGGGGGGGTTACGAGCAGTACTTC. Protein product: CASSATHLGGGYEQYF.

V gene TRBV6-2 or TRBV6-3 combines with J gene TRBJ1-2; perhaps TRBD1 as D (6 bases). Trimming took off 6 bases at V and 4 bases at J, with 18 bases between the two ends. This CDR3 spans 15 amino acids. The germline V gene encodes CDR1 MNHEY and CDR2 SVGEGT. The CDR3 protein is CASSLNGGASYGYTF. In nucleotides, the CDR3 is TGTGCCAGCAGCCTAAATGGGGGCGCGAGCTATGGCTACACCTTC.

V gene TRBV12-3 or TRBV12-4 combines with J gene TRBJ1-1, with 7 bases aligning to TRBD1. Trimming took 5 bases from V and 8 from J; bases not matched to a gene: 5. The CDR3 is 12 amino acids. CDR3 bases: TGTGCCAGCAGTCCATGGGACAGAGAAGCTTTCTTT. It codes for CASSPWDREAFF.

The chain has TRBV7-3 and TRBJ2-3; D is uncertain. Germline CDR1 is SGHTA and CDR2 is FQGTGA. The CDR3 is 13 amino acids. V was cut by 1 base and J by 6 bases, with 8 bases left in between. The CDR3 loop is CASSLKFPDTQYF. In DNA form, the CDR3 reads TGTGCCAGCAGCTTAAAATTCCCCGATACGCAGTATTTT.

The V call is TRBV10-3, the J call TRBJ2-7, with 7 bases identical to TRBD1. Germline-derived CDR1 and CDR2 are ENHRY and SYGVKD. This CDR3 spans 14 amino acids. With 6 bases clipped from V and 7 bases from J, the junction kept 12 bases outside the gene matches. The CDR3, as DNA: TGTGCCATCAGCCACAGGGGAGAACCCAGTGAGCAGTACTTC. It specifies CAISHRGEPSEQYF.

The rearrangement joins TRBV3-1 (or the pseudogene TRBV3-2) to TRBJ2-6; D may match TRBD1 or TRBD2 (5 bases each). CDR1 and CDR2 (germline): LGHDT, YNNKEL (reference sequence). V lost 9 bases, J lost 0 bases, and 18 bases lay in between. The CDR3 is made up of 17 amino acids. Here the CDR3 DNA reads TGTGCCAGGAACCTCCGGGACGCCAACTCTGGGGCCAACGTCCTGACTTTC. It is translated as CARNLRDANSGANVLTF.

This clone was found once. The chain has TRBV13 and TRBJ1-1; weak D call: TRBD1 (6 bases). V was pared by 5 bases and J by 6 bases, with 22 bases between. The germline gives CDR1 PRHDT, CDR2 FYEKMQ (reference sequence). The CDR3 runs to 16 residues. Here the CDR3 reads CASSLNRARREAEAFF. In nucleotides, the CDR3 is TGTGCCAGCAGCCTTAACAGGGCCCGAAGGGAGGCTGAAGCTTTCTTT. The complete variable domain, with remaining parts taken from reference TRBV13 and TRBJ1-1, reads AAGVIQSPRHLIKEKRETATLKCYPIPRHDTVYWYQQGPGQDPQFLISFYEKMQSDKGSIPDRFSAQQFSDYHSELNMSSLELGDSALYFCASSLNRARREAEAFFGQGTRLTVV.

The V and J genes are TRBV6-5 and TRBJ1-1; D is unresolved. The germline V gene has CDR1 MNHEY and CDR2 SVGAGI. The CDR3 length is 12 residues. V lost 6 bases and J 7 bases, leaving 12 bases between the germline ends. CDR3 sequence (DNA): TGTGCCAGCAGAGACCTCTCGCGTGAAGCTTTCTTT. Translated: CASRDLSREAFF.

This chain connects TRBV10-1 to TRBJ2-5; TRBD2 matches 15 bases. Germline CDR1 and CDR2: WNHNN and SYGVQD (reference sequence). CDR3 length: 22 residues. V dropped 0 bases and J dropped 2; count of bases not matched to a gene: 16. CDR3 DNA: TGCGCCAGCAGTGAGTCGACACACAATGGGACTAGCGGGGGGAAGAAACAAGAGACCCAGTACTTC. Translation gives CASSESTHNGTSGGKKQETQYF.

The chain uses TRBV2 and TRBJ1-1; D is unclear. Trimming removed 4 bases from V and 6 bases from J, with 12 bases in between. This CDR3 contains 13 residues. CDR1 is SNHLY and CDR2 is FYNNEI in the germline V gene. In DNA form, the CDR3 reads TGTGCCAGCAGTGTTGGAGGGAGGGCTGAAGCTTTCTTT. As protein: CASSVGGRAEAFF.

This clone appeared a single time. The rearrangement uses TRBV18 and TRBJ2-2, with unresolved D. This CDR3 contains 14 residues. Trimming removed 10 bases at V and 0 bases at J, with 12 bases between. CDR1 and CDR2 from the germline V gene are KGHSH and LQKENI. The CDR3, as DNA: TGTGCCATGCAAGCCGGACCGAACACCGGGGAGCTGTTTTTT. It specifies CAMQAGPNTGELFF.

This clone is a singleton in its sample. The chain's CDR3 is CASSLDSGGYNEQFF. CDR3 sequence (DNA): TGTGCCAGCAGCTTAGACAGCGGGGGATACAATGAGCAGTTCTTC. This chain uses TRBV11-3 with TRBJ2-1; TRBD2 agrees at 8 bases. The CDR3 is 15 amino acids. CDR1 is SGHNT, CDR2 YENEEA, per germline. J was trimmed by 4 bases and V by 0 bases; bases with no gene match: 2.

V usage is TRBV11-1 and J usage is TRBJ2-5, with 13 nucleotides matching TRBD2. Losses at the gene ends were 5 bases for V and 2 bases for J; bases not matched to a gene: 5. Germline assignment: CDR1 SGHAT and CDR2 FQDESV (reference sequence). The CDR3 length is 16 residues. CDR3 DNA sequence: TGTGCCAGCAGCCCACGGACTAGCGGGGGTCAAGAGACCCAGTACTTC. Its protein is CASSPRTSGGQETQYF.

The chain employs TRBV3-1 (or the pseudogene TRBV3-2) and TRBJ2-7; 9 nucleotides align to TRBD2. After removal of 4 bases from V and 3 bases from J, the junction contained 4 bases not matched to a gene. There are 14 residues in the CDR3. Germline loops: CDR1 LGHDT, CDR2 YNNKEL (reference sequence). The CDR3 sequence is CASSRLADNYEQYF. The CDR3 DNA is TGTGCCAGCAGCCGACTAGCGGACAACTACGAGCAGTACTTC.